This paragraph covers one T cell receptor (beta chain) sequence. Trimming at V came to 8 bases and at J to 7 bases, leaving 6 bases not matched to a gene. The CDR3 consists of 14 residues. The germline V gene has CDR1 GTSNPN and CDR2 SVGIG (reference sequence). The data derive from a study of blood T cell repertoires in COVID-19. Study background: Sites in the United States, Italy and Spain provided acute and convalescent COVID-19 samples.

As processed by the authors: Nucleated cell number was recorded as an estimate derived from reference gene primer amplification. TCRdb keeps only in-frame clones here, not all; method: immunoSEQ multiplex PCR. V and J calls and clone size are those listed in that table; D and trimming were worked out from the DNA. The sample shows 150,000 to 200,000 clones, approximately 79% of them seen only once. The sequencing sample was made of peripheral blood. The V call is TRBV30, the J call TRBJ2-1; 15 positions match TRBD2. The clonotype was recovered from a man aged 55 to 70 with active or convalescent COVID-19. The CDR3 region has the DNA TGTGCCGGGGGACTAGCGGGAGGCTTGAATGAGCAGTTCTTC. Translating it yields CAGGLAGGLNEQFF. The variable domain in full, with the rest retrieved from reference TRBV30 and TRBJ2-1, is SQTIHQWPATLVQPVGSPLSLECTVEGTSNPNLYWYRQAAGRGLQLLFYSVGIGQISSEVPQNLSASRPQDRQFILSSKKLLLSDSGFYLCAGGLAGGLNEQFFGPGTRLTVL.